This TCR beta chain was found in a study of identical twins (dated by TCRdb to 2016 to 2017). About the investigation overall: To test whether fetal clonotypes persist, the study used deep sequencing on TCR alpha and beta repertoires from monozygotic twins, unrelated adults of various ages, and cord blood. To rule out contamination, replicate twin experiments were performed at different times with different library preparation protocols.

Here is what the overall study found, with its caveats: Compared with coincidental sharing between unrelated individuals, out-of-frame TCR alpha sequences shared between twins had an excess of sequences with low generation probability. Abundant cord blood beta clonotypes had fewer insertions, young adult naive repertoires showed a similar but weaker trend, and memory repertoires showed no such trend. Invariant T cells such as MAIT and iNKT could partly confound zero-insertion analyses, though diverse VJ usage argued against this for most clonotypes. Excess twin sharing in beta out-of-frame sequences was weaker because fewer shared sequences lowered the signal-to-noise ratio. Because the same donors could not be followed over many years, the conclusions depended on cross-sectional statistical analysis. In monozygotic twins, recombination models systematically underestimated out-of-frame TCR alpha sharing, but the models matched the sharing seen between unrelated individuals.

Every donor in the study was a healthy Caucasian. Using Miltenyi CD45RO+ enrichment and human naive T-cell isolation kits, memory (CD45RO+) and naive T cells were isolated from PBMC. V lost 5 bases and J lost 2 bases, and the count of bases not matched to a germline gene is 8. Inclusive of the bounding cysteine and phenylalanine, the CDR3 is 15 residues long. Left in the record is the CDR3 DNA by itself, 45 bases read in frame from the first base. CDR1 SGHTA and CDR2 FQGNSA are derived from the germline V gene. This clonotype occurred many times. The clone's antigen remains unknown. No qualities accompany the bases; no much larger clone lies one base away. Library generation was performed with 5' RACE. Sequencing used an Illumina HiSeq 2000. A universal primer binding site was introduced by template switching, and a unique molecular identifier was present in the final cDNA, enabling accurate counting of TCR cDNA molecules. Specific primers in the conserved constant-segment region were used to synthesize first-strand cDNA for the TCR alpha and beta chains. To control for contamination, each cDNA library was double barcoded with a SMART-Mk sample barcode plus Illumina barcodes. Two successive PCR steps introduced TruSeq adapter sequences along with Illumina sample barcodes. The TCR alpha and beta cDNA libraries were sequenced on the Illumina HiSeq platform using custom primers. For the original study's pipeline: MiGEC processed the raw reads to extract unique molecular identifiers, while MiXCR was used to determine the CDR3 positions. Recombination models were inferred per individual with the repgenHMM and IGoR tools using an EM algorithm. Shared clonotype analysis was performed with the tcR package in R, normalizing sharing by the product of cloneset sizes. To study raw recombination without the effects of thymic and clonal selection, out-of-frame nonproductive sequences were analyzed. In-frame beta chains were kept once TCRdb had trimmed the public reads at Q25 with fastp and called clones with MiXCR. CDR3 protein duplicates are merged, each entry listing the most common genes and DNA. The V and J calls and clone size are TCRdb's, not the authors'. The sample table contains around 160,000 distinct CDR3 sequences; only one count was recorded for roughly 3.2% of them. Jointly, the top ten make up 8.1% of the sample.

Sequencing was done on a sample of memory T cells sorted from blood. What the cell subset or site label conveys for this sample: CD45RO+ enriched T cells. This receptor was identified in a man between 18 and 35 years old in good health. The rearrangement joined TRBV7-2 to TRBJ2-7, and 8 bases in between align with TRBD2. The CDR3 sequence is CASSPGLVGTYEQYF. The DNA reads TGTGCCAGCAGCCCGGGACTAGTTGGGACCTACGAGCAGTACTTC.